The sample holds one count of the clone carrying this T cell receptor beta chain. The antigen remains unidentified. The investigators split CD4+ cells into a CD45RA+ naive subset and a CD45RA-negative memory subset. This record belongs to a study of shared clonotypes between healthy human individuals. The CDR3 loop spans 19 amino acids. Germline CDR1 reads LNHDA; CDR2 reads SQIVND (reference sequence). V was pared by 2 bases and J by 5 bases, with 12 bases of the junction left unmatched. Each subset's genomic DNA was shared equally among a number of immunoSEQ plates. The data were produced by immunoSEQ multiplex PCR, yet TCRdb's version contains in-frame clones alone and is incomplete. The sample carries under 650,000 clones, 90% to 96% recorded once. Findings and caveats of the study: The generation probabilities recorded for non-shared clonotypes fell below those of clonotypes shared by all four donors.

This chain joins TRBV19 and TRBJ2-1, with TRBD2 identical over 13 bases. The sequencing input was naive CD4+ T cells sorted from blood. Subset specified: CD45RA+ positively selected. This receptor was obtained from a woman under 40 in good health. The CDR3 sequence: CASSIRGLAGIVGNNEQFF. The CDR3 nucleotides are TGTGCCAGTAGTATAAGGGGACTAGCGGGAATCGTTGGGAACAATGAGCAGTTCTTC.